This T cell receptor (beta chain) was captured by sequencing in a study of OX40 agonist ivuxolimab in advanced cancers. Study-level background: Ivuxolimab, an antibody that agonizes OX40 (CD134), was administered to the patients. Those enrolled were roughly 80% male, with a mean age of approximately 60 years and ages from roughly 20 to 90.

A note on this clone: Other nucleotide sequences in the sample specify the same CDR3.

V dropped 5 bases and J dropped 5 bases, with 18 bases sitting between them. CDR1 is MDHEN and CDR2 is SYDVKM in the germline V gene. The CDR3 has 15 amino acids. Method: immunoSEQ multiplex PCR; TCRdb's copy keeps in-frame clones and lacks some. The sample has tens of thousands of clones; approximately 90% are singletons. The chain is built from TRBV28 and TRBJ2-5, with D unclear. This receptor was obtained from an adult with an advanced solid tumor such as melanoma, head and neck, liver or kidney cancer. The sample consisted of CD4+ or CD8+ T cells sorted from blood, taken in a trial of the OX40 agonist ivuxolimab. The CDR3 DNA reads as TGTGCCAGCAGTAGTGACAAAGATTACGGGGAGACCCAGTACTTC. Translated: CASSSDKDYGETQYF.